The TCR beta chain described here comes from a study of CD8 T cells in acute hepatitis C reinfection. Study information: Sequences come from NS3-1073-specific CD8+ T cells, during acute infection and after clearance.

The CDR3 contains 11 residues. V gave up 5 bases and J gave up 4 bases, with 5 bases separating them. The germline V gene has CDR1 SNHLY and CDR2 FYNNEI. Overall study results and limits: Roughly 12 public clonotypes were found regardless of outcome.

About this clone: Its antigen remains unknown.

Some clones are missing from TCRdb's copy, which holds only in-frame ones; the method was immunoSEQ multiplex PCR. The table has about 38,000 clones, approximately 87% seen once. Time point of the sample: naive CD8 control sorted from an acute-time-point sample. This chain links TRBV2 with TRBJ1-1; the D is unclear. Sequencing was done on a sample of naive CD8+ T cells from PBMCs. The receptor comes from a man aged 25-40 years with chronic hepatitis C. CDR3 bases: TGTGCCAGCAGTTGGAGCACTGAAGCTTTCTTT. This gives the protein CASSWSTEAFF.